This T cell receptor beta chain was identified in a study of early T cells in non-severe SARS-CoV-2 infection. Turning to the study itself: Chains were unpaired, as sequencing was done on bulk RNA from unsorted whole blood.

Notes on the study in general: Anti-spike CD8 responses were favored in VDJdb matching, and private and CD4 specificities were missed.

In the library, individual cDNA molecules carried attached unique molecular identifiers. MiXCR was run by TCRdb on the 5' RACE reads, yielding one entry per CDR3 protein. This sample has 55,000 or so distinct CDR3 sequences, with under 8% found just once. This clonotype was observed at least ten times. Its target is not known. Germline CDR1 is DFQATT and CDR2 is SNEGSKA (reference sequence). There are 16 residues in the CDR3. Trimming took off 1 base at V and 1 base at J, with 11 bases between the two ends. This clonotype was obtained from an adult who was a healthcare worker with PCR-confirmed SARS-CoV-2 infection or an uninfected control (not recorded which). The chain couples TRBV20-1 to TRBJ1-6; D may be TRBD1 (6 bases). Specimen: whole blood, collected at baseline. CDR3 residues: CSARAPGTSYNSPLHF. In nucleotides, the CDR3 is TGCAGTGCTAGAGCTCCAGGGACATCCTATAATTCACCCCTCCACTTT.